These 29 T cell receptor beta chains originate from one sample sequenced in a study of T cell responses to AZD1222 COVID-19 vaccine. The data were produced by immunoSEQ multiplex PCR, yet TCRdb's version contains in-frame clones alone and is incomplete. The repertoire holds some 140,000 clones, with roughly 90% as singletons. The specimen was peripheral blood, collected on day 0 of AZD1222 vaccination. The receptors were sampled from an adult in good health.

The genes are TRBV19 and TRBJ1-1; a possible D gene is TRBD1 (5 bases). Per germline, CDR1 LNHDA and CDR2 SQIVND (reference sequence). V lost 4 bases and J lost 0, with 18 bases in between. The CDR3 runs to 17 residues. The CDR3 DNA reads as TGTGCCAGTAGTACCCAATGGCGGGACTACATGAACACTGAAGCTTTCTTT. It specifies CASSTQWRDYMNTEAFF. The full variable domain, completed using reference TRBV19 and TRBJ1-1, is DGGITQSPKYLFRKEGQNVTLSCEQNLNHDAMYWYRQDPGQGLRLIYYSQIVNDFQKGDIAEGYSVSREKKESFPLTVTSAQKNPTAFYLCASSTQWRDYMNTEAFFGQGTRLTVV.

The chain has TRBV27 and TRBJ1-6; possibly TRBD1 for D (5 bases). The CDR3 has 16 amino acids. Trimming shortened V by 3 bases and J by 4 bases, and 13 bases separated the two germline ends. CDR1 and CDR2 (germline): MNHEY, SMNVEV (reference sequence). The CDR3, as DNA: TGTGCCAGCAGTTTTCAGGGCGGAGGGTATAATTCACCCCTCCACTTT. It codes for CASSFQGGGYNSPLHF.

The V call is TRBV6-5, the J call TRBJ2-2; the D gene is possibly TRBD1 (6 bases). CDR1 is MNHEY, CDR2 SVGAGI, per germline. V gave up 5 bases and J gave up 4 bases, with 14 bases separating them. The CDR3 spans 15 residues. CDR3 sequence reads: CASSTTGLGTGELFF. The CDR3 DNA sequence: TGTGCCAGCAGTACCACAGGGTTAGGCACCGGGGAGCTGTTTTTT.

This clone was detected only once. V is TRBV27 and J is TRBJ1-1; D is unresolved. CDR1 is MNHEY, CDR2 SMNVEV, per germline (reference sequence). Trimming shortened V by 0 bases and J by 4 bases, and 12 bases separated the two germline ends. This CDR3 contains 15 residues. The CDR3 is CASSLSRGVATEAFF. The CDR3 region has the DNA TGTGCCAGCAGTTTATCGCGAGGAGTTGCCACTGAAGCTTTCTTT.

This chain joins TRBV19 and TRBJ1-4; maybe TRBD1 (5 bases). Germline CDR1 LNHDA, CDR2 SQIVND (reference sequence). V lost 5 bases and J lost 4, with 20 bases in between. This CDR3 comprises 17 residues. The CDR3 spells CASSVRQNLGLNEKLFF. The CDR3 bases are TGTGCCAGTAGTGTCCGACAGAACCTTGGGCTTAATGAAAAACTGTTTTTT. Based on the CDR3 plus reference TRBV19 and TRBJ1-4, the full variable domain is DGGITQSPKYLFRKEGQNVTLSCEQNLNHDAMYWYRQDPGQGLRLIYYSQIVNDFQKGDIAEGYSVSREKKESFPLTVTSAQKNPTAFYLCASSVRQNLGLNEKLFFGSGTQLSVL.

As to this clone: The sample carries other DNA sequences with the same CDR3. The CDR3 DNA sequence: TGTGCCAGCAGCCTGGGCAATCAGCCCCAGCATTTT. Amino acid sequence: CASSLGNQPQHF. The V gene is TRBV12-3 or TRBV12-4, the J gene TRBJ1-5, with D hard to call. V was shortened by 6 bases and J by 2 bases, with 5 bases between the two germline ends. There are 12 residues in the CDR3.

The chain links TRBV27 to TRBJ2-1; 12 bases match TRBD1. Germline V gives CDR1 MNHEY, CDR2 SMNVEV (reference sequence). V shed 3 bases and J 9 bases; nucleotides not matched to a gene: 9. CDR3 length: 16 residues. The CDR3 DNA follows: TGTGCCAGCAGTTTCCTCGGGGACAGGGGGCAAGGTGAGCAGTTCTTC. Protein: CASSFLGDRGQGEQFF.

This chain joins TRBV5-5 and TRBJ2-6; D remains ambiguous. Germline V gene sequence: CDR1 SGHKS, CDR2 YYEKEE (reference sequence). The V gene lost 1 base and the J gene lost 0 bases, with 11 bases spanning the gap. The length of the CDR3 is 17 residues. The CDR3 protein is CASSLPQSGSGANVLTF. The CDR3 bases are TGTGCCAGCAGCTTGCCACAGTCTGGCTCTGGGGCCAACGTCCTGACTTTC.

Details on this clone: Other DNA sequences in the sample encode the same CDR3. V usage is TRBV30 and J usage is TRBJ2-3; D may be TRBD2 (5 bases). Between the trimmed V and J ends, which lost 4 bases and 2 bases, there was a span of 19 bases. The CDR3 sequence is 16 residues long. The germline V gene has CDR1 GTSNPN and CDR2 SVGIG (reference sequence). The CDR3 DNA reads TGTGCCTGGATGGACCGGCGGGTGGAACACACAGATACGCAGTATTTT. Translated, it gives CAWMDRRVEHTDTQYF.

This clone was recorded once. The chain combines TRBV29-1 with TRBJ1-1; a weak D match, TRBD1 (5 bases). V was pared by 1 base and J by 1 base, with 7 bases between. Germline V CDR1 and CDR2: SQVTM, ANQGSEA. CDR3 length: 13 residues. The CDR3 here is CSVEVGQNTEAFF. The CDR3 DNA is TGCAGCGTTGAAGTGGGGCAGAACACTGAAGCTTTCTTT.

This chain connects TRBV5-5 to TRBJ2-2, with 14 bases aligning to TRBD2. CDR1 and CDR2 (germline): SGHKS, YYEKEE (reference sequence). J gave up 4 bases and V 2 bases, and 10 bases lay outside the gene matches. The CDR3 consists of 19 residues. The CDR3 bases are TGTGCCAGCAGCTTCTCCGCCGGGACTAGCGGGAGTATCACCGGGGAGCTGTTTTTT. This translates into CASSFSAGTSGSITGELFF.

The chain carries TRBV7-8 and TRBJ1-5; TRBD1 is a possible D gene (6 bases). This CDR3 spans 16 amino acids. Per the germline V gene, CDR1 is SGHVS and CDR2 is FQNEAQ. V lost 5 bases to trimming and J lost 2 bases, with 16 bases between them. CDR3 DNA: TGTGCCAGCAGCCCGAGACAGGTAGTACGCAATCAGCCCCAGCATTTT. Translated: CASSPRQVVRNQPQHF.

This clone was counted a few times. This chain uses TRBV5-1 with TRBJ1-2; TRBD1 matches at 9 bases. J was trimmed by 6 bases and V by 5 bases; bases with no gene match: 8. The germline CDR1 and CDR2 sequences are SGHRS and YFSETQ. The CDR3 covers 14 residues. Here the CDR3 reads CASSSGTGQDGYTF. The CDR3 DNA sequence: TGCGCCAGCAGTTCAGGGACAGGGCAGGATGGCTACACCTTC.

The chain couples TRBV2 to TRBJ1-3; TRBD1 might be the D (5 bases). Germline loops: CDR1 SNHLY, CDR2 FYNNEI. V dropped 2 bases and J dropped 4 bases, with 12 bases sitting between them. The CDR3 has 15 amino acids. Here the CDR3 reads CASSESRARGNTIYF. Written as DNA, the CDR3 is TGTGCCAGCAGTGAATCCAGGGCACGAGGAAACACCATATATTTT. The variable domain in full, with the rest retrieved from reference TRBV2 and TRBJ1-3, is EPEVTQTPSHQVTQMGQEVILRCVPISNHLYFYWYRQILGQKVEFLVSFYNNEISEKSEIFDDQFSVERPDGSNFTLKIRSTKLEDSAMYFCASSESRARGNTIYFGEGSWLTVV.

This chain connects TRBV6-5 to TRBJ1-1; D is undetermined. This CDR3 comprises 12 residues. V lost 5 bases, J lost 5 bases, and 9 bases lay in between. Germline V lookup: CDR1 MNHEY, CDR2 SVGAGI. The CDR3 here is CASSPGDTEAFF. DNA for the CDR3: TGTGCCAGCAGTCCCGGGGATACTGAAGCTTTCTTT.

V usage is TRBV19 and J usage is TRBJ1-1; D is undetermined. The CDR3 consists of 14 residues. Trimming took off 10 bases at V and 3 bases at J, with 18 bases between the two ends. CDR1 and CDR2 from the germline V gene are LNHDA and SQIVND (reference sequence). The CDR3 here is CATVGRGSYTEAFF. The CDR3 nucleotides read TGTGCCACCGTCGGTCGGGGAAGCTACACTGAAGCTTTCTTT.

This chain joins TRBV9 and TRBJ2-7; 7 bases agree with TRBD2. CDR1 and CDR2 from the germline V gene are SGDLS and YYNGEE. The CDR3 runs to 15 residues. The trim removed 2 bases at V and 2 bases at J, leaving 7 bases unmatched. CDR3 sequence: CASSVGLAETYEQYF. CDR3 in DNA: TGTGCCAGCAGCGTGGGTCTAGCGGAGACCTACGAGCAGTACTTC.

The CDR3 region has the DNA TGTGCCAGCAGCCAAGTACTAGCGGGAGGAGCTTGGGAGCAGTACTTC. Translation gives CASSQVLAGGAWEQYF. This chain joins TRBV4-2 and TRBJ2-7; the match to TRBD2 covers 12 bases. This CDR3 has 16 residues. Germline values: CDR1 LGHNA, CDR2 YNFKEQ. The J segment lost 7 bases and the V segment lost 1 base, leaving 8 bases of the junction unmatched.

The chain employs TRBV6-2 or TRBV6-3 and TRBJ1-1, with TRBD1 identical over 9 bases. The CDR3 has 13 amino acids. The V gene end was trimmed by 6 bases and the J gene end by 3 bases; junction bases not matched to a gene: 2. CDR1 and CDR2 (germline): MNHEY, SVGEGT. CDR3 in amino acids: CASSRTGDTEAFF. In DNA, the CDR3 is TGTGCCAGCAGCCGGACAGGGGACACTGAAGCTTTCTTT.

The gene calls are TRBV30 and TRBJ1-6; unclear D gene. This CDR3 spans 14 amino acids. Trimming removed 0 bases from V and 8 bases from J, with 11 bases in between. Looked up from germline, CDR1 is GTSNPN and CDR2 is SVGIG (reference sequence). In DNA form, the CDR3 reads TGTGCCTGGAGTGTACGGCAGGAACATTCACCCCTCCACTTT. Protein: CAWSVRQEHSPLHF.

Here the CDR3 reads CASSLVSGDIQYF. The CDR3 DNA is TGTGCCAGCAGCTTAGTTTCCGGGGACATTCAGTACTTC. This rearrangement joins TRBV11-3 to TRBJ2-4, with a weak D call TRBD2 (5 bases). Germline CDR1 SGHNT, CDR2 YENEEA. The length of the CDR3 is 13 residues. With 1 base removed from V and 8 bases from J, the gap between germline ends came to 9 bases. Supplemented by reference TRBV11-3 and TRBJ2-4, the full variable domain reads EAGVVQSPRYKIIEKKQPVAFWCNPISGHNTLYWYLQNLGQGPELLIRYENEEAVDDSQLPKDRFSAERLKGVDSTLKIQPAELGDSAVYLCASSLVSGDIQYFGAGTRLSVL.

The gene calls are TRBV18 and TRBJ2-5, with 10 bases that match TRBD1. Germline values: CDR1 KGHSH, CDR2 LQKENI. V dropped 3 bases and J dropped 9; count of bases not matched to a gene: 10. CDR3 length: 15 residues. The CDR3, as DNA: TGTGCCAGCTCACCGGCCGGGACAGGGGCGTTAGCCCAGTACTTC. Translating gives CASSPAGTGALAQYF.

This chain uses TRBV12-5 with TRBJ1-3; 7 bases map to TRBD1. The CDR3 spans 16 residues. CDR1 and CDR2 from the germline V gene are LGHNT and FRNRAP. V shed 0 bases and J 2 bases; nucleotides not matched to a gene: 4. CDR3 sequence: CASGLVWDSTGNTIYF. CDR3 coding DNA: TGTGCTAGTGGTTTGGTATGGGACAGCACTGGAAACACCATATATTTT.

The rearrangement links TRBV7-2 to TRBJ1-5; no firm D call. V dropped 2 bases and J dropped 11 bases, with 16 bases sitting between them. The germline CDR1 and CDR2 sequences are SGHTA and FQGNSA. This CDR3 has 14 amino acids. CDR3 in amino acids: CASSLKPDIAAQHF. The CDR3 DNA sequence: TGTGCCAGCAGCTTAAAACCCGACATCGCGGCCCAGCATTTT.

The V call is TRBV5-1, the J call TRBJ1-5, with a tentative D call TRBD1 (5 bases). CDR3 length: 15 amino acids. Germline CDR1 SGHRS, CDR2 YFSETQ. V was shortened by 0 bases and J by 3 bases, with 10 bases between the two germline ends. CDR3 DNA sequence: TGCGCCAGCAGCTTGGAGGGGTTGGACAATCAGCCCCAGCATTTT. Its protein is CASSLEGLDNQPQHF.

For the CDR3, the DNA is TGTGCCACCAGTGCCCGTGATGAGCAGTTCTTC. Translation gives CATSARDEQFF. The chain uses TRBV24-1 and TRBJ2-1; D is uncertain. Germline V gives CDR1 KGHDR, CDR2 SFDVKD. Deletions cut 5 bases from V and 8 bases from J, with 6 bases between. The CDR3 is 11 amino acids.

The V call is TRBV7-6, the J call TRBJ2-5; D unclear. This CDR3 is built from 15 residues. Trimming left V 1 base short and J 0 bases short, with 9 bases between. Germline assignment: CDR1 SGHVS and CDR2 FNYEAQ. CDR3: CASSLDITNQETQYF. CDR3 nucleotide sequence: TGTGCCAGCAGCTTAGATATAACAAACCAAGAGACCCAGTACTTC.

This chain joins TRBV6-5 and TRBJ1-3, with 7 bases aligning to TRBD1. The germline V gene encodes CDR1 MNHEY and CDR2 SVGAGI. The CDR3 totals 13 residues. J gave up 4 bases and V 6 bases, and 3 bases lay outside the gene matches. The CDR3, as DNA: TGTGCCAGCAGAGGGACAGCCGGAAACACCATATATTTT. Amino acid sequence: CASRGTAGNTIYF.

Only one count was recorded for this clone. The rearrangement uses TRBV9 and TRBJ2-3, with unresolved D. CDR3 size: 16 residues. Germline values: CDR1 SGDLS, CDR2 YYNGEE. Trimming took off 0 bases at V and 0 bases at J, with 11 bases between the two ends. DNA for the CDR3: TGTGCCAGCAGCGTAGGACTGACATCTAGCACAGATACGCAGTATTTT. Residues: CASSVGLTSSTDTQYF.